Below are 21 T cell receptor beta chains sequenced from a single sample in a study of blood T cell repertoires in COVID-19. The repertoire was sequenced with immunoSEQ multiplex PCR; TCRdb's copy has only in-frame clones and lacks some. This sample has over 200,000 clones; 87% occur once, and the top ten carry approximately 6.2%. The sequenced sample consisted of peripheral blood. Source of these receptors: a man in his sixties who had recovered from COVID-19.

The CDR3 loop is CASSSGFYGYTF. DNA of the CDR3: TGTGCCAGTAGTAGCGGTTTCTATGGCTACACCTTC. The chain joins TRBV19 to TRBJ1-2; D not certain. Between the trimmed V and J ends, which lost 4 bases and 4 bases, there was a span of 7 bases. The CDR3 contains 12 residues. Germline-derived CDR1 and CDR2 are LNHDA and SQIVND (reference sequence).

This clone was found once. The gene calls are TRBV29-1 and TRBJ1-6; tentatively, D is TRBD1 (5 bases). Deletions cut 2 bases from V and 7 bases from J, with 9 bases between. There are 13 residues in the CDR3. Per the germline V gene, CDR1 is SQVTM and CDR2 is ANQGSEA. The CDR3 sequence: CSVELDKNSPLHF. As DNA, the CDR3 is TGCAGCGTTGAACTGGACAAGAATTCACCCCTCCACTTT.

This clone appeared many times. The rearrangement links TRBV28 to TRBJ1-5, with D tentatively TRBD1 (6 bases). V shed 4 bases and J shed 3 bases, with 13 bases lying between them. There are 15 residues in the CDR3. Germline V lookup: CDR1 MDHEN, CDR2 SYDVKM. CDR3: CASSSRGQPNQPQHF. CDR3 nucleotide sequence: TGTGCCAGCAGTTCCCGGGGACAACCCAATCAGCCCCAGCATTTT.

The chain uses TRBV4-3 and TRBJ2-1; 9 bases match TRBD1. The J segment lost 4 bases and the V segment lost 0 bases, leaving 1 base of the junction unmatched. Germline CDR1 reads LGHNA; CDR2 reads YSLEER. The CDR3 has 15 residues. The CDR3 nucleotides are TGCGCCAGCAGCCAAGAGGGACAGGGATACAATGAGCAGTTCTTC. Amino acids: CASSQEGQGYNEQFF.

This clone was seen a single time. The CDR3 nucleotides are TGTGCCACCAGCAGAGATACGGACGGGGAATATGGCTACACCTTC. Translated, it gives CATSRDTDGEYGYTF. This rearrangement joins TRBV15 to TRBJ1-2; D is unresolved. Trimming removed 0 bases at V and 5 bases at J, with 13 bases between. The CDR3 sequence is 15 residues long. Germline V lookup: CDR1 LNHNV, CDR2 YYDKDF (reference sequence).

This clone was recorded only once. V is TRBV6-5 and J is TRBJ1-3; unclear D gene. V lost 6 bases to trimming and J lost 0 bases, with 12 bases between them. The CDR3 runs 15 residues. Germline V gene data show CDR1 as MNHEY and CDR2 as SVGAGI. This chain's CDR3 is CASSRLGGSGNTIYF. In nucleotides, the CDR3 is TGTGCCAGCAGCCGCCTTGGAGGCTCTGGAAACACCATATATTTT.

J is TRBJ2-1 and V is TRBV21-1; the table assigns TRBD2, which was not confirmed against the DNA. TRBV21-1 is a pseudogene. This CDR3 comprises 17 residues. This CDR3 is CASSKVSRGLTYNEQFF. The CDR3 bases are TGTGCCAGCAGCAAAGTATCGCGGGGTCTCACCTACAATGAGCAGTTCTTC.

The chain couples TRBV25-1 to TRBJ2-2; 7 nucleotides match TRBD1. The CDR3 has 14 residues. Trimming removed 6 bases from V and 6 bases from J; junction bases left unmatched: 7. Germline V gives CDR1 MGHDK, CDR2 SYGVNS. This chain's CDR3 is CASRGQRGAGELFF. The CDR3 DNA reads TGTGCCAGCAGGGGACAGCGAGGGGCCGGGGAGCTGTTTTTT. Full variable domain (remainder filled in from reference TRBV25-1 and TRBJ2-2): EADIYQTPRYLVIGTGKKITLECSQTMGHDKMYWYQQDPGMELHLIHYSYGVNSTEKGDLSSESTVSRIRTEHFPLTLESARPSHTSQYLCASRGQRGAGELFFGEGSRLTVL.

The gene calls are TRBV7-2 and TRBJ1-5; 9 positions agree with TRBD1. V was clipped by 5 bases and J by 6 bases; unmatched bases: 5. This CDR3 is 14 amino acids long. In germline, CDR1 is SGHTA, CDR2 FQGNSA. The CDR3 sequence is CASSLGQGPQPQHF. The CDR3 DNA sequence: TGTGCCAGCAGCCTGGGACAGGGTCCTCAGCCCCAGCATTTT.

The rearrangement joins TRBV4-2 to TRBJ2-7; D uncertain. Germline V gene data show CDR1 as LGHNA and CDR2 as YNFKEQ. The CDR3 runs to 11 residues. V shed 4 bases and J shed 7 bases, with 8 bases lying between them. The CDR3 bases are TGTGCCAGCAGCCTGAGAAGTGAGCAGTACTTC. Its protein is CASSLRSEQYF.

This rearrangement joins TRBV6-5 to TRBJ1-1; D gene unclear. The germline V and J ends were trimmed by 6 bases and 0 bases, with 11 bases remaining between them. The CDR3 extends over 14 amino acids. Germline V gene sequence: CDR1 MNHEY, CDR2 SVGAGI. Here the CDR3 reads CASSRVSLNTEAFF. CDR3 in DNA: TGTGCCAGCAGCCGGGTCTCCCTGAACACTGAAGCTTTCTTT.

The chain joins TRBV30 to TRBJ1-6; no definite D call. This CDR3 spans 13 amino acids. CDR1 and CDR2 (germline): GTSNPN, SVGIG (reference sequence). The germline V and J ends were trimmed by 7 bases and 8 bases, with 15 bases remaining between them. CDR3 in amino acids: CAYRHLRDSPLHF. The CDR3 DNA reads TGTGCCTACAGACACTTGCGGGATTCACCCCTCCACTTT.

The chain uses TRBV19 and TRBJ1-1, with a tentative D call TRBD1 (5 bases). The V gene's germline CDR1 is LNHDA and CDR2 SQIVND (reference sequence). V was trimmed by 6 bases and J by 6 bases, leaving 14 bases between them. The CDR3 covers 13 residues. CDR3 in DNA: TGTGCCAGTAGGTTCCAGGGTGGGGCTGAAGCTTTCTTT. Translated: CASRFQGGAEAFF.

V usage is TRBV6-4 and J usage is TRBJ2-1; the match to TRBD1 covers 7 bases. The germline V gene encodes CDR1 MRHNA and CDR2 SNTAGT. This CDR3 has 13 amino acids. V lost 6 bases, J lost 6 bases, and 5 bases stayed unmatched. In nucleotides, the CDR3 is TGTGCCAGCAGAGGGGACAGTTTCAATGAGCAGTTCTTC. Amino acid sequence: CASRGDSFNEQFF.

The chain links TRBV5-1 to TRBJ2-6, with 8 bases lining up with TRBD1. Germline lookup yields CDR1 SGHRS and CDR2 YFSETQ. The CDR3 extends over 18 amino acids. V lost 3 bases and J lost 4; bases outside the gene matches: 12. Here the CDR3 reads CASSWHRQGKSGANVLTF. CDR3 nucleotides: TGCGCCAGCAGCTGGCACAGACAGGGGAAGTCCGGGGCCAACGTCCTGACTTTC.

This chain links TRBV2 with TRBJ2-7; 12 bases align to TRBD2. This CDR3 is 15 amino acids long. CDR1 SNHLY and CDR2 FYNNEI come from the germline V gene. V shed 4 bases and J 4 bases; nucleotides not matched to a gene: 5. DNA for the CDR3: TGTGCCAGCAGTGGGACTAGCGGGAACCGGTACGAGCAGTACTTC. Translating it yields CASSGTSGNRYEQYF.

The V and J genes are TRBV6-1 and TRBJ1-4; D ambiguous. Looked up from germline, CDR1 is MNHNS and CDR2 is SASEGT. The CDR3 length is 16 residues. Trimming shortened V by 2 bases and J by 7 bases, and 17 bases separated the two germline ends. Written as DNA, the CDR3 is TGTGCCAGCAGTGAATCGGGATCCCTAACGGGTGAAAAACTGTTTTTT. Its protein product is CASSESGSLTGEKLFF.

The chain uses TRBV9 and TRBJ2-5; the match to TRBD2 covers 10 bases. Per germline, CDR1 SGDLS and CDR2 YYNGEE. There are 16 residues in the CDR3. J gave up 5 bases and V 1 base, and 8 bases lay outside the gene matches. CDR3 nucleotides: TGTGCCAGCAGCGTAATCAGCGGGGGGGCCGCGGAGACCCAGTACTTC. It codes for CASSVISGGAAETQYF.

The chain joins TRBV9 to TRBJ2-1; 7 bases align to TRBD2. There are 14 residues in the CDR3. The V gene end was trimmed by 2 bases and the J gene end by 7 bases; junction bases not matched to a gene: 6. Germline CDR1 reads SGDLS; CDR2 reads YYNGEE. In DNA, the CDR3 is TGTGCCAGCAGCGTCCGCGGGGGAGGTAATGAGCAGTTCTTC. Translating it yields CASSVRGGGNEQFF.

The rearrangement links TRBV7-2 to TRBJ1-5, with D perhaps TRBD1 (6 bases). Trimming removed 5 bases from V and 6 bases from J, with 11 bases in between. The CDR3 has 13 residues. CDR1 is SGHTA, CDR2 FQGNSA, per germline. The CDR3 nucleotides are TGTGCCAGCAGCCCGGACAGTTTTCAGCCCCAGCATTTT. Protein product: CASSPDSFQPQHF.

The chain uses TRBV7-2 and TRBJ1-5, with 10 nucleotides matching TRBD1. Trimming removed 8 bases from V and 6 bases from J; junction bases left unmatched: 7. There are 14 residues in the CDR3. The germline CDR1 and CDR2 sequences are SGHTA and FQGNSA. CDR3 DNA sequence: TGTGCCAGCGGGACAGGGGAGCTGGGTCAGCCCCAGCATTTT. Translation gives CASGTGELGQPQHF. Filled out from reference TRBV7-2 and TRBJ1-5, the complete variable domain reads GAGVSQSPSNKVTEKGKDVELRCDPISGHTALYWYRQSLGQGLEFLIYFQGNSAPDKSGLPSDRFSAERTGGSVSTLTIQRTQQEDSAVYLCASGTGELGQPQHFGDGTRLSIL.